This record covers a single TCR beta chain. The data derive from a study of Tregs in tolerant kidney transplant recipients. Only in-frame clones appear in the TCRdb table, and some are missing; sequencing was by immunoSEQ multiplex PCR. This sample has under 300,000 clones, with roughly 80% found just once. The CDR3 sequence is 15 residues long. CDR1 is SGHRS and CDR2 is YFSETQ in the germline V gene. Losses at the gene ends were 4 bases for V and 7 bases for J; bases not matched to a gene: 8. Sample: CD4+ T cells from blood. This clonotype originated in a human donor in good health. The V gene is TRBV5-1, the J gene TRBJ2-1, with 10 bases identical to TRBD2. CDR3 protein: CASSPRLAGLNEQFF. The CDR3 DNA follows: TGCGCCAGCAGCCCCCGACTAGCGGGTCTAAATGAGCAGTTCTTC.